This T cell receptor (beta chain) is drawn from a study of blood T cells in healthy people across ages. The CDR3 spans 13 residues. The germline V gene encodes CDR1 LNHNV and CDR2 YYDKDF (reference sequence). Trimming removed 1 base at V and 3 bases at J, with 1 base between. This clonotype was counted at least ten times. Combining a sample-barcoded 5' primer with a J-beta primer mix, a second PCR ran for about 6 to 12 cycles. TCRdb analysed the 5' RACE reads with MiXCR anew, one entry per CDR3 protein. The sample lists about 640,000 distinct CDR3 sequences; about 30% were seen once. Material for sequencing was blood. The chain joins TRBV15 to TRBJ2-6; D unclear. The receptor was isolated from a woman older than 75 in good health. The DNA for the CDR3 is TGTGCCACCAGCAGAGGTGGGGCCAACGTCCTGACTTTC. As protein: CATSRGGANVLTF.